The clone carrying this T cell receptor beta chain appeared a few times. Its antigen is not identified. In every case, the donor was a healthy Caucasian. The entry originates in a study of identical twins. Template switching created a universal primer site, and the cDNA included unique molecular identifiers. TCRdb reprocessed the 5' RACE reads via MiXCR and lists one record per CDR3 protein. Found here are 240,000 or so distinct CDR3 sequences, about 12% of them singletons; the top ten hold about 3.9%. The germline V gene has CDR1 SEHNR and CDR2 FQNEAQ (reference sequence). This CDR3 spans 17 amino acids. V gave up 0 bases and J gave up 2 bases; unmatched junction bases: 6. Study-wide results and limits: For out-of-frame alpha sequences shared by twins, low generation probability was in excess. Conclusions relied on cross-sectional statistical analysis, not following the same donors.

These sequences were also reported in another study, on yellow fever vaccine responses in identical twins.

The chain links TRBV7-9 to TRBJ2-3; 9 bases are shared with TRBD2. The clonotype comes from a woman under 30 in good health. The sequencing input was memory (CD45RO+) T cells sorted from blood. The CDR3 DNA sequence: TGTGCCAGCAGCTTAGCGTTGCTAGCGGGGACCACAGATACGCAGTATTTT. Residues: CASSLALLAGTTDTQYF.